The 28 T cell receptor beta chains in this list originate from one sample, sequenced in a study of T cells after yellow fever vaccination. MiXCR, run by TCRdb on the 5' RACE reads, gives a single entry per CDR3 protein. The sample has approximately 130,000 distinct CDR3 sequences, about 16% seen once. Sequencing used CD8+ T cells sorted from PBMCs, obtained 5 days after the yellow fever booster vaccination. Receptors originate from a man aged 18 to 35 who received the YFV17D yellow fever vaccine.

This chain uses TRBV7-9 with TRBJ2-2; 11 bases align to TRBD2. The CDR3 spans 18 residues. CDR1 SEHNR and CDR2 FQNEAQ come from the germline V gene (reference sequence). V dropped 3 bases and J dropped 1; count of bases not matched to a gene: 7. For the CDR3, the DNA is TGTGCCAGCAGCTTCCCGAGGGGACTAGCGGTGAACACCGGGGAGCTGTTTTTT. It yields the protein CASSFPRGLAVNTGELFF.

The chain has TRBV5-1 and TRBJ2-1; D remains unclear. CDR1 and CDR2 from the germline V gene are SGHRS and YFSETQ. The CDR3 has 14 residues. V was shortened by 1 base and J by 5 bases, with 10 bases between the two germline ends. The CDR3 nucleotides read TGCGCCAGCAGCTTGTTAAAATTCAACAATGAGCAGTTCTTC. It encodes CASSLLKFNNEQFF. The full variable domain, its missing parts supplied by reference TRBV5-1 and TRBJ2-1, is KAGVTQTPRYLIKTRGQQVTLSCSPISGHRSVSWYQQTPGQGLQFLFEYFSETQRNKGNFPGRFSGRQFSNSRSEMNVSTLELGDSALYLCASSLLKFNNEQFFGPGTRLTVL.

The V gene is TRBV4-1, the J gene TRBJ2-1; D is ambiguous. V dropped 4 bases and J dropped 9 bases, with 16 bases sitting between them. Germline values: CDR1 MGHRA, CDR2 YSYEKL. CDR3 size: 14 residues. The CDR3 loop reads CASSRGQGFGEQFF. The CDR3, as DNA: TGCGCCAGCAGCCGAGGCCAAGGGTTCGGTGAGCAGTTCTTC.

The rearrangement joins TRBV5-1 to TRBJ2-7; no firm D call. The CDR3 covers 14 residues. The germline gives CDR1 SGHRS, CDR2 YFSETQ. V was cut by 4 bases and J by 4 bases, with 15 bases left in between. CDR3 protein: CASSPALIAYEQYF. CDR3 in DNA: TGCGCCAGCAGCCCCGCGCTCATAGCTTACGAGCAGTACTTC.

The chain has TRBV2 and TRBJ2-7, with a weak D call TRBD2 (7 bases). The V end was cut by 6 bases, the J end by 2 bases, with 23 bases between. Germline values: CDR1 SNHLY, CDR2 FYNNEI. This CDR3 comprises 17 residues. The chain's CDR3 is CASSPGGTMQSPYEQYF. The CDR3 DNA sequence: TGTGCCAGCAGCCCCGGGGGGACAATGCAGAGCCCCTACGAGCAGTACTTC.

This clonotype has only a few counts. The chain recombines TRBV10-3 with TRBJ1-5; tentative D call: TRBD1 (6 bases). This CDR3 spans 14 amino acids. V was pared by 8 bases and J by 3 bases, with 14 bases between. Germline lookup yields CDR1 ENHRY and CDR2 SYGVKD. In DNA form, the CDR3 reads TGTGCCATCGGAGCGACGGGACACAATCAGCCCCAGCATTTT. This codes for CAIGATGHNQPQHF.

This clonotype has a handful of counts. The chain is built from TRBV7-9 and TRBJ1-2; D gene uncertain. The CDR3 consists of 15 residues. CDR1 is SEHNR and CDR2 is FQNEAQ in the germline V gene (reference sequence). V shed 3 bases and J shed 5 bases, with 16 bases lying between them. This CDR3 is CASSLDGGPAYGYTF. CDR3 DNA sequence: TGTGCCAGCAGCTTGGACGGCGGACCAGCTTATGGCTACACCTTC.

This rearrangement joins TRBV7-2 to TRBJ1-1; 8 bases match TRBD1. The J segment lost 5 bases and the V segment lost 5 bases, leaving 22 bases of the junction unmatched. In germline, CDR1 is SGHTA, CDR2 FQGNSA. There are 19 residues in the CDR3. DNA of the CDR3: TGTGCCAGCAGCCCAGGCCCCCCAGAGTCATACAGGGGGTCGACTGAAGCTTTCTTT. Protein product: CASSPGPPESYRGSTEAFF.

This CDR3 reads CASSQDIGGLYEQYF. Written as DNA, the CDR3 is TGCGCCAGCAGCCAAGATATCGGCGGATTATACGAGCAGTACTTC. V gene TRBV4-3 combines with J gene TRBJ2-7; D ambiguous. The CDR3 totals 15 residues. CDR1 LGHNA and CDR2 YSLEER come from the germline V gene. V was cut by 0 bases and J by 4 bases, with 13 bases left in between.

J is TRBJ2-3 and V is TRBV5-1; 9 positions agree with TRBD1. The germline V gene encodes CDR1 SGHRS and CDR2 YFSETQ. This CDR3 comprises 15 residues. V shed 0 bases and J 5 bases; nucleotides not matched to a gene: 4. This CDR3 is CASSLAQGARDTQYF. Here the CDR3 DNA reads TGCGCCAGCAGCTTGGCACAGGGGGCACGAGATACGCAGTATTTT. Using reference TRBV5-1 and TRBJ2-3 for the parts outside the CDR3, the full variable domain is KAGVTQTPRYLIKTRGQQVTLSCSPISGHRSVSWYQQTPGQGLQFLFEYFSETQRNKGNFPGRFSGRQFSNSRSEMNVSTLELGDSALYLCASSLAQGARDTQYFGPGTRLTVL.

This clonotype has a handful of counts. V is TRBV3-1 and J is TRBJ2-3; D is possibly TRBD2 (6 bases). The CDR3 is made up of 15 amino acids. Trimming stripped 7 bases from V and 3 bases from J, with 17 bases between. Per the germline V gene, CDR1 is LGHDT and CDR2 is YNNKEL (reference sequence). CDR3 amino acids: CASTKGPRGTDTQYF. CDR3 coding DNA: TGTGCCAGCACTAAAGGCCCTCGGGGGACAGATACGCAGTATTTT.

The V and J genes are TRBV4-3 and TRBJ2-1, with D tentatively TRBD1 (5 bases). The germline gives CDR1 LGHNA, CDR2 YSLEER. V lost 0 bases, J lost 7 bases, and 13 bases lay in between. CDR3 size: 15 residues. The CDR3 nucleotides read TGCGCCAGCAGCCAAGAGACAGTGCCCAGGAATGAGCAGTTCTTC. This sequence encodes CASSQETVPRNEQFF.

As DNA, the CDR3 is TGTGCCAGCAGCTTCGCTCGGACGGCTAGCTCCTACGAGCAGTACTTC. Protein sequence: CASSFARTASSYEQYF. The chain joins TRBV7-9 to TRBJ2-7; D is undetermined. Trimming stripped 3 bases from V and 0 bases from J, with 15 bases between. This CDR3 has 16 amino acids. From germline, CDR1 is SEHNR and CDR2 FQNEAQ (reference sequence).

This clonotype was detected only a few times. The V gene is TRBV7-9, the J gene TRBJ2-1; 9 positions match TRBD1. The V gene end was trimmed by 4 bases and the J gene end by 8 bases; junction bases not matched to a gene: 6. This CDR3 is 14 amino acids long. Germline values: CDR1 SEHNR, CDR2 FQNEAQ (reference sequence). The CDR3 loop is CASSSGTGMDEQFF. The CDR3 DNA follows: TGTGCCAGCAGCTCCGGGACAGGGATGGATGAGCAGTTCTTC.

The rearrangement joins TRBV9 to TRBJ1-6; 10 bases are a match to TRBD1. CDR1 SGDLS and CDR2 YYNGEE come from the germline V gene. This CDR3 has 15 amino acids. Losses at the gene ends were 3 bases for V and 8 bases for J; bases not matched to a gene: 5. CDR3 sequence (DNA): TGTGCCAGCAGCGCTGGACAGGGGGAACATTCACCCCTCCACTTT. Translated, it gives CASSAGQGEHSPLHF. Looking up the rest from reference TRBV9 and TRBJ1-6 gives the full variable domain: DSGVTQTPKHLITATGQRVTLRCSPRSGDLSVYWYQQSLDQGLQFLIQYYNGEERAKGNILERFSAQQFPDLHSELNLSSLELGDSALYFCASSAGQGEHSPLHFGNGTRLTVT.

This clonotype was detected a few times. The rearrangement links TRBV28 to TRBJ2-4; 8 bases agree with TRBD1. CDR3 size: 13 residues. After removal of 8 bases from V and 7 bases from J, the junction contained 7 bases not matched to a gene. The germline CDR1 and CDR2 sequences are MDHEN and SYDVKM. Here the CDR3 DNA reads TGTGCCAGCTCTGACAGGGGTTGGAACATTCAGTACTTC. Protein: CASSDRGWNIQYF.

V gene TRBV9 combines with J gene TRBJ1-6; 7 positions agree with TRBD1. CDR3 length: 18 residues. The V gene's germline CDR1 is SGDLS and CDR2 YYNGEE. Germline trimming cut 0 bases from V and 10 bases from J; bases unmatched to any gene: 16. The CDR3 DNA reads TGTGCCAGCAGCGTAGACCCTAGACAGGGATTGACGGAGTCACCCCTCCACTTT. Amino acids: CASSVDPRQGLTESPLHF.

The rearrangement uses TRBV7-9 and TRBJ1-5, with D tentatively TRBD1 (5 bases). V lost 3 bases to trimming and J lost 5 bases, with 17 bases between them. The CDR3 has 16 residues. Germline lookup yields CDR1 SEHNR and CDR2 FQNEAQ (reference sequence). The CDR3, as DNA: TGTGCCAGCAGCTTGGTAGGGGCTGGTACCGATCAGCCCCAGCATTTT. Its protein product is CASSLVGAGTDQPQHF.

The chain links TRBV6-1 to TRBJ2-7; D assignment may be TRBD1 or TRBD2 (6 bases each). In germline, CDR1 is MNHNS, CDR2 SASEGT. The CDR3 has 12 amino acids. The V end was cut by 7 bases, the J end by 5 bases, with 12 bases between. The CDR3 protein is CASNRGLNEQYV. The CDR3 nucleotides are TGTGCCAGCAACCGGGGGCTCAACGAGCAGTACGTC.

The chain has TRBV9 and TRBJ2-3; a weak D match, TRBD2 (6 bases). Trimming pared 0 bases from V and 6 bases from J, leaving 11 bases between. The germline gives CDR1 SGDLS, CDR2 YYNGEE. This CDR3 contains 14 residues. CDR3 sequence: CASSVAEGGDTQYF. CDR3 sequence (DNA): TGTGCCAGCAGCGTAGCGGAGGGCGGTGATACGCAGTATTTT.

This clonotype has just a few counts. The CDR3 DNA reads as TGTGCCAGCAGCCATATGACAGGCCCTTATGGCTACACCTTC. Its translation is CASSHMTGPYGYTF. The chain is built from TRBV7-9 and TRBJ1-2; possible D gene TRBD1, 6 bases. The V end was cut by 5 bases, the J end by 5 bases, with 15 bases between. Germline CDR1 is SEHNR and CDR2 is FQNEAQ (reference sequence). This CDR3 is 14 amino acids long.

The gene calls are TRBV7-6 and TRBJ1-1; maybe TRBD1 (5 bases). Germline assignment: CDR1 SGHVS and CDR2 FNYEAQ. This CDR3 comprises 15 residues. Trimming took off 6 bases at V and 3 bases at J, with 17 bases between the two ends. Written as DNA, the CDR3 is TGTGCCAGCAGACGAAACGGACAAGGGGACACTGAAGCTTTCTTT. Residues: CASRRNGQGDTEAFF.

CDR3 in DNA: TGTGCCAGCAGCTTAGAAGCTAGCGGGGGGGTCGATCGGTTCTTC. This sequence encodes CASSLEASGGVDRFF. The chain joins TRBV7-6 to TRBJ2-1, with 12 bases identical to TRBD2. The CDR3 totals 15 residues. J was trimmed by 15 bases and V by 1 base; bases with no gene match: 10. Germline assignment: CDR1 SGHVS and CDR2 FNYEAQ. The whole variable domain, remainder taken from reference TRBV7-6 and TRBJ2-1, is GAGVSQSPRYKVTKRGQDVALRCDPISGHVSLYWYRQALGQGPEFLTYFNYEAQQDKSGLPNDRFSAERPEGSISTLTIQRTEQRDSAMYRCASSLEASGGVDRFFGPGTRLTVL.

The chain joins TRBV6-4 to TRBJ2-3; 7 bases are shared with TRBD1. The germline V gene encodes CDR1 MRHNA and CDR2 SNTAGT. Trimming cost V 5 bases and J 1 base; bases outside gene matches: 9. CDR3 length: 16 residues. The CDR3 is CASSIARTGRTDTQYF. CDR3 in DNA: TGTGCCAGCAGTATAGCGAGGACAGGACGCACAGATACGCAGTATTTT.

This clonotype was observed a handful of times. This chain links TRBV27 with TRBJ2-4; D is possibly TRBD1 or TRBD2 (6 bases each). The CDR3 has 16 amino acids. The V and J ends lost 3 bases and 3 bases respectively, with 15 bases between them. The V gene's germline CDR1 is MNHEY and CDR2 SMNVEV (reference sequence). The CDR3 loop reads CASSFSEEGGKNIQYF. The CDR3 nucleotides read TGTGCCAGCAGTTTTTCTGAAGAGGGGGGCAAAAACATTCAGTACTTC.

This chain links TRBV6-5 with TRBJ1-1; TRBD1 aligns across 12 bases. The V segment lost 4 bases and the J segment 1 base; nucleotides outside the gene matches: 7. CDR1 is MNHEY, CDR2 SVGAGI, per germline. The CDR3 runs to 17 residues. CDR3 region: CASSLGTGGPRNTEAFF. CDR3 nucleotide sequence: TGTGCCAGCAGTTTAGGGACAGGGGGCCCCCGGAACACTGAAGCTTTCTTT.

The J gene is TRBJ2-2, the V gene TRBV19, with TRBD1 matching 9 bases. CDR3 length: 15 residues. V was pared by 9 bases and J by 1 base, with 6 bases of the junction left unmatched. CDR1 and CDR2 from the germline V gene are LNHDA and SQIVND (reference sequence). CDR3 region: CASSADRGNTGELFF. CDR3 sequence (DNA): TGTGCCAGCTCAGCGGACAGGGGGAACACCGGGGAGCTGTTTTTT.

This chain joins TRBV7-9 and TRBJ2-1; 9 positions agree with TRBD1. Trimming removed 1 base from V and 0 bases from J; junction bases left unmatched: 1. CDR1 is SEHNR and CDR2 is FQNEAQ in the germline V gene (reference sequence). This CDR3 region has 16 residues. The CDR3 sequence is CASSLETGGSYNEQFF. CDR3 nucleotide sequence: TGTGCCAGCAGCTTAGAGACAGGGGGCTCCTACAATGAGCAGTTCTTC. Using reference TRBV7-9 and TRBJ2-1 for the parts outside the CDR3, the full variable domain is DTGVSQNPRHKITKRGQNVTFRCDPISEHNRLYWYRQTLGQGPEFLTYFQNEAQLEKSRLLSDRFSAERPKGSFSTLEIQRTEQGDSAMYLCASSLETGGSYNEQFFGPGTRLTVL.